This T cell receptor (beta chain) is drawn from a study of type 1 and type 2 diabetes patients. Overall study: Participants included type 1 and type 2 diabetes patients plus nondiabetic controls. General study findings and limits: Some T1D-only expanded clones might appear in more T2D or control samples.

Other autoimmune diseases and infections within the past four weeks excluded donors. Roughly 10 milliliters of peripheral blood were collected from each participant. Genomic DNA was the PCR template. A primer set of 30 forward and 13 reverse primers amplified the CDR3. TCRdb passed the multiplex PCR reads through MiXCR, listing each CDR3 protein once. The repertoire holds more than 250,000 distinct CDR3 sequences, with 45% to 60% as singletons. Regarding this clonotype: Its antigen is currently unknown.

The V gene's germline CDR1 is LGHNA and CDR2 YNFKEQ. V lost 0 bases and J 3 bases, leaving 13 bases between the germline ends. This CDR3 contains 16 residues. The receptor comes from a man aged 18 to 29 with type 2 diabetes. V is TRBV4-2 and J is TRBJ2-3; no clear D gene. Sequenced input: peripheral blood mononuclear cells (PBMCs). The CDR3 region has the DNA TGTGCCAGCAGCCAAGATGGTAGTCGGATTACAGATACGCAGTATTTT. Its translation is CASSQDGSRITDTQYF.